This is a list of T cell receptor beta chains from one sample in a study of neoadjuvant nivolumab and ipilimumab in lung cancer. TCRdb's table, derived via immunoSEQ multiplex PCR, lists solely in-frame clones and lacks some. Of tens of thousands of clones detected, roughly 90% appear once; the ten largest clones hold about 4%. The sample here was blood, taken before neoadjuvant nivolumab, alone or with ipilimumab. These receptors were obtained from an adult with non-small cell lung cancer. Some clones in this sample may be carry-over from other donors' samples. The CDR3 runs from the conserved cysteine through the conserved F or W. A D gene is named only where the DNA matches it firmly. The size entry is marked missing in some rows and otherwise reads once, few, many or a size class.

few,NA,14,TRBV7-8,TRBJ2-2,TGTGCCACCACCGGACGGTGGGTGACCGGGGAGCTGTTTTTT,CATTGRWVTGELFF
once,TRBD2,13,TRBV5-1,TRBJ2-7,TGCGCCAGCAGCTTGCGGGAGGGAGGCGAGCAGTACTTC,CASSLREGGEQYF
few,NA,13,TRBV5-1,TRBJ1-1,TGCGCCAGCAGCATTACGGGACAACGTGAAGCTTTCTTT,CASSITGQREAFF
NA,NA,15,TRBV9,TRBJ2-2,TGTGCCAGCAGCGTAGGGACTACCTACACCGGGGAGCTGTTTTTT,CASSVGTTYTGELFF
NA,NA,16,TRBV7-9,TRBJ1-2,TGTGCCAGCAGCTTAGACAAGTGGGGGTCTAGCTATGGCTACACCTTC,CASSLDKWGSSYGYTF
NA,NA,13,TRBV29-1,TRBJ2-1,TGCAGCGTTGGTGGTCCATCCTACAATGAGCAGTTCTTC,CSVGGPSYNEQFF
NA,TRBD1,16,TRBV5-1,TRBJ2-2,TGCGCCAGCAGCTTGAGGCAGGGGGAAAACACCGGGGAGCTGTTTTTT,CASSLRQGENTGELFF
NA,TRBD2,16,TRBV5-4,TRBJ2-1,TGTGCCAGCAGTCCTAGGACTAGCGGGAGATTTAATGAGCAGTTCTTC,CASSPRTSGRFNEQFF
once,TRBD2,16,TRBV18,TRBJ2-1,TGTGCCAGCTCACCCCCTGGACTAGCGGGAGCGGGTGAGCAGTTCTTC,CASSPPGLAGAGEQFF
NA,NA,14,TRBV7-9,TRBJ1-1,TGTGCCAGCAGCTTAGGGTCAGGGGTATGGGAAGCTTTCTTT,CASSLGSGVWEAFF
NA,NA,12,TRBV30,TRBJ2-1,TGTGCCTGGAGTCGATTAAGGGGGAGTAAGCTCTTC,CAWSRLRGSKLF
NA,NA,13,TRBV11-3,TRBJ1-1,TGTGCCAGCAGCTTAGGGGGGAACACTGAAGCTTTCTTT,CASSLGGNTEAFF
few,NA,16,TRBV7-2,TRBJ2-3,TGTGCCAGCAGCGCCCGACAGGGAGGAAGCACAGATACGCAGTATTTT,CASSARQGGSTDTQYF
NA,TRBD2,16,TRBV19,TRBJ2-1,TGTGCCAGTAGTATAAGACTAGCGGGAGGACCGGGGGAGCAGTTCTTC,CASSIRLAGGPGEQFF
once,NA,14,TRBV9,TRBJ1-1,TGTGCCAGCAGCACACATAACAGGGCTAATGAAGCTTTCTTT,CASSTHNRANEAFF
NA,TRBD2,17,TRBV7-6,TRBJ2-3,TGTGCCAGCAGCTCCCAGACTAGCGGGAGAGTTGCAGATACGCAGTATTTT,CASSSQTSGRVADTQYF
NA,TRBD2,16,TRBV5-4,TRBJ2-2,TGTGCCAGCAGCTGGCTAGCGGGAGGGAACACCGGGGAGCTGTTTTTT,CASSWLAGGNTGELFF
NA,NA,13,TRBV19,TRBJ2-2,TGTGCCAGTAGTTTCTCTGGGGTTAGGGAGCTGTTTTTT,CASSFSGVRELFF
NA,NA,15,TRBV5-4,TRBJ1-2,TGTGCCAGCAGAGAGAGGCAGGGAACTAACTATGGCTACACCTTC,CASRERQGTNYGYTF
NA,NA,14,TRBV7-3,TRBJ2-1,TGTGCCAGCAGCTCGGGCTTTAGCGGCAATGAGCAGTTCTTC,CASSSGFSGNEQFF
NA,TRBD2,16,TRBV7-9,TRBJ2-1,TGTGCCAGCAGCTTGGACGGTAGCGGGAGGGCCTCTGAGCAGTTCTTC,CASSLDGSGRASEQFF
NA,NA,11,TRBV29-1,TRBJ1-2,TGCAGCGTTGAAGATCCCGGGGACTACACCTTC,CSVEDPGDYTF
NA,TRBD1,17,TRBV18,TRBJ1-5,TGTGCCAGCTCACCACCCGGGGGACAGGGGAAAGGTCAGCCCCAGCATTTT,CASSPPGGQGKGQPQHF
NA,TRBD1,13,TRBV19,TRBJ1-1,TGTGCCAGTAGTATGGGGACAGGTCTTCAAGCTTTCTTT,CASSMGTGLQAFF
once,NA,15,TRBV29-1,TRBJ2-5,TGCAGCGTTGGGAGGGAGGGGGGTTTGGGGGAGACCCAGTACTTC,CSVGREGGLGETQYF
NA,TRBD1,15,TRBV5-4,TRBJ2-7,TGTGCCAGCAGCTTCCCGGGACAGGGGGCTAGCGAGCAGTACTTC,CASSFPGQGASEQYF
once,NA,16,TRBV7-2,TRBJ1-3,TGTGCCAGCAGCTTAGCGGCCAGGGGAGGGGGAAACACCATATATTTT,CASSLAARGGGNTIYF
NA,TRBD2,14,TRBV10-3,TRBJ2-7,TGTGCCATCAGTGGGACTAGCGGGATAAACGAGCAGTACTTC,CAISGTSGINEQYF
NA,NA,14,TRBV5-1,TRBJ1-5,TGCGCCAGCAGCTTGTATTCAGGGAATCAGCCCCAGCATTTT,CASSLYSGNQPQHF
NA,NA,14,TRBV30,TRBJ1-4,TGTGCCTGGGGCATACGCCGGGGTAATGAAAAACTGTTTTTT,CAWGIRRGNEKLFF